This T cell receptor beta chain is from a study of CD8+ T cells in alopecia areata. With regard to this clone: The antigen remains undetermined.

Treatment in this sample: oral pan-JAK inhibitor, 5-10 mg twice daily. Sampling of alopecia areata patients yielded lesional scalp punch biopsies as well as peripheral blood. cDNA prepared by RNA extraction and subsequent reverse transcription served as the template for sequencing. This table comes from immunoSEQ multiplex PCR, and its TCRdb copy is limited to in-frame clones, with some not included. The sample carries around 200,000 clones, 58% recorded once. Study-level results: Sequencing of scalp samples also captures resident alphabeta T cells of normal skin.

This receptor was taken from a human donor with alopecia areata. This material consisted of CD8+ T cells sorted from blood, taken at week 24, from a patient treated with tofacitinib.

This chain's CDR3 is CATSEITDTQYF. The CDR3 DNA is TGTGCGACTAGCGAGATCACAGATACGCAGTATTTT. This chain links TRBV7-8 with TRBJ2-3; 8 bases fit TRBD2. The germline CDR1 and CDR2 sequences are SGHVS and FQNEAQ. The CDR3 is made up of 12 amino acids.